This TCR beta chain emerged from a study of cytomegalovirus exposure and HLA in healthy donors. To note about this clone: Its antigen is undetermined.

There are 16 residues in the CDR3. From germline, CDR1 is KGHSH and CDR2 LQKENI. Trimming cost V 4 bases and J 0 bases, with 13 bases left between them. This PCR relied on a set of 60 Vbeta primers and 13 Jbeta primers. Profiling relied on immunoSEQ multiplex PCR, and the TCRdb table lists in-frame clones only, not all of them. The sample shows 70,000 to 95,000 clones, under 80% of them seen only once. Overall study results and limits: V- and J-gene trimming of TCR beta was linked (in a later analysis) to a missense DCLRE1C variant. It was shown in a later analysis that HLA-associated TCR beta chains were more clonally expanded than other, equally common chains. Later on, an analysis showed TCR association rates differing by HLA locus, with DRB1 the most and HLA-C the fewest. Presence/absence analyses took donor sequencing depth as roughly uniform.

The sequencing sample was made of PBMCs. J is TRBJ1-3 and V is TRBV18; D may be TRBD1 (6 bases). The clonotype was recovered from a man aged 35 to 55 in good health and CMV-seronegative. CDR3 loop: CASSLNRESSGNTIYF. CDR3 nucleotide sequence: TGTGCCAGCTCACTGAACAGGGAGAGCTCTGGAAACACCATATATTTT.